The rows below give T cell receptor beta chains drawn from one sample of a study of blood T cell repertoires in COVID-19. The assay was immunoSEQ multiplex PCR, and TCRdb's table has in-frame clones only and misses some. Here the sample spans around 80,000 clones, over 75% being singletons. Sequencing was done on a sample of peripheral blood. These receptors were collected from a man at least 80 years old with acute or convalescent COVID-19. Both conserved end residues are trimmed from each CDR3.

>TRBV4-2|TRBJ1-5
ASSQDLAIGSRPQH
>TRBV30|TRBJ2-1
AWSVQGAYGGQF
>TRBV7-9|TRBJ1-3
ASSLAYPGVTGNTIY
>TRBV18|TRBJ1-2
ASSPVEAWQVNYGYT
>TRBV23-1|TRBJ2-7
ASSSTGQGYEQY
>TRBV7-9|TRBJ1-2
ASSLPNYGYT
>TRBV15|TRBJ1-4
ATSRVYGAETNEKLF
>TRBV5-1|TRBJ1-1
ASSLGGLTEAF
>TRBV6-5|TRBJ1-1
ASRSTGGFTEAF
>TRBV19|TRBJ1-4
ASSTTGTTYEKLF
>TRBV7-2|TRBJ2-5
ASSSGQNRLETQY
>TRBV27|TRBJ2-7
ASSSDDRPYEQY
>TRBV5-1|TRBJ1-1
ASSSLLDTEAF
>TRBV2|TRBJ1-5
ASSLRVDQPQH
>TRBV5-1|TRBJ2-7
ASSLGIRSYEQY
>TRBV18|TRBJ1-2
ASSPPSGTGANYGYT
>TRBV5-6|TRBJ1-1
ASSGIQGAKGRTEAF
>TRBV19|TRBJ1-4
ASSRLTTATNEKLF
>TRBV9|TRBJ1-1
ASSDQPAGLNTEAF
>TRBV30|TRBJ1-6
AWSVATTRANSPLH
>TRBV18|TRBJ1-3
ASSPRRGGSSGNTIY
>TRBV5-1|TRBJ1-2
ASSEPGQTYGYT
>TRBV9|TRBJ1-5
ASSVGGSSNQPQH
>TRBV10-3|TRBJ1-2
AISEVSAGNYGYT
>TRBV2|TRBJ2-2
ASSPTGELF
>TRBV20-1|TRBJ1-2
SASESQAPGRT
>TRBV7-2|TRBJ2-7
ASSLFFGTGIPYEQY
>TRBV2|TRBJ2-1
ASSDPELAGRLAGVEQF
>TRBV11-3|TRBJ1-6
ASSFENSPNSPLH
>TRBV3-1/TRBV3-2|TRBJ2-2
ASSQDRAGGKNTGELF
>TRBV5-5|TRBJ2-5
ASSWGLAGGQETQY